What follows describes a single T cell receptor beta chain. Its antigen is not known. Germline CDR1 SGHRS, CDR2 YFSETQ. Trimming cost V 2 bases and J 4 bases, with 15 bases left between them. The CDR3 loop spans 15 amino acids. This record comes from a study of early T cells in non-severe SARS-CoV-2 infection. General study findings and limits: CD4 and private specificities were missed by VDJdb matching, which favored anti-spike CD8 responses.

One entry per CDR3 protein results from TCRdb running MiXCR on the 5' RACE reads. Found here are 100,000 or so distinct CDR3 sequences, around 13% of them singletons; the top ten hold 5.5% to 7%. This rearrangement joins TRBV5-1 to TRBJ2-5; D remains ambiguous. Sequences were obtained from whole blood. The receptor was isolated from an adult who was a healthcare worker with PCR-confirmed SARS-CoV-2 infection or an uninfected control (not recorded which). Here the CDR3 reads CASSLRLGRGETQYF. CDR3 bases: TGCGCCAGCAGCTTAAGACTCGGCCGCGGAGAGACCCAGTACTTC.